These T cell receptor beta chains were read from a single sample in a study of shared clonotypes between healthy human individuals. Produced via immunoSEQ multiplex PCR; TCRdb's table is partial and in-frame only. The table lists about 2 million clones, about 95% of them singletons, with more than 0.9% in the top ten. Sequenced material: naive CD8+ T cells sorted from blood. The receptors derive from a man aged 18 to 30 in good health. CDR3s leave out the opening cysteine and the closing phenylalanine or tryptophan. Size is stated for part of the rows, as once, few or many counts, or as a class when the clone is expanded.

V	size	J	CDR3
TRBV27	.	TRBJ1-1	ASRPGASNTEAF
TRBV6-5	.	TRBJ2-1	ASSTTRYNEQF
TRBV10-1	.	TRBJ2-1	ASGGLLFNEQF
TRBV5-1	.	TRBJ2-7	ASSYRETYEQY
TRBV27	.	TRBJ1-5	ASNSGGRNQPQH
TRBV4-1	few	TRBJ1-1	ASSQADRALGAEAF
TRBV7-2	.	TRBJ2-7	ASSLGDYEQY
TRBV7-9	.	TRBJ2-3	ASSEPRGTNTDTQY
TRBV5-6	.	TRBJ1-5	ASSLYGRGPEVGNQPQH
TRBV5-5	.	TRBJ2-7	ASSLGAGEYEQY
TRBV6-6	.	TRBJ2-2	ASSIDRGAGELF
TRBV19	.	TRBJ2-6	ASTGSGANVLT
TRBV5-8	.	TRBJ2-7	ASSNSGTTGHYEQY
TRBV7-9	.	TRBJ1-4	ASSLVANEKLF
TRBV6-1	.	TRBJ1-3	ASSENTAWGFEAGNTIY
TRBV7-9	.	TRBJ2-1	ASSQAGNEQF
TRBV29-1	.	TRBJ1-2	SVLAGNYGYT
TRBV6-1	.	TRBJ1-3	ASSEDRGAGNTIY
TRBV6-5	.	TRBJ1-4	ASSSTGATNEKLF
TRBV2	.	TRBJ2-7	ASSEGDRGYEQY
TRBV12-2	.	TRBJ2-7	ASRFATGETSYEQY
TRBV28	.	TRBJ2-7	ASSWQGAYEQY
TRBV11-2	.	TRBJ1-2	ASSLDRRALGYGYT
TRBV4-3	.	TRBJ2-2	ASSQGENTGELF
TRBV6-6	.	TRBJ2-2	ASSYTDLQNTGELF
TRBV7-2	.	TRBJ1-3	ASSLEEGFGNTIY
TRBV5-1	.	TRBJ2-1	ASSSGVDEQF
TRBV5-6	.	.	ASSWDRTYEQY
TRBV11-2	.	TRBJ2-1	ASRSSGRADNEQF
TRBV4-3	.	TRBJ2-1	ASSPHRDRGYNEQF
TRBV4-3	.	TRBJ2-7	ASSPNRDRSSYEQY
TRBV9	.	TRBJ1-3	ASSVGTTEGNTIY
TRBV6-1	.	TRBJ2-7	ASSEYSIGWEGGYEQY
TRBV2	.	TRBJ2-1	ASSGMENEQF
TRBV5-1	.	TRBJ2-3	ASSLAGQDYTDTQY
TRBV5-1	.	TRBJ2-7	ASSFGTYGIRDYEQY
TRBV6-1	.	TRBJ2-5	ASSALDRQETQY
TRBV6-5	.	TRBJ1-5	ASSPRTGEVQPQH
TRBV27	.	TRBJ2-7	ASSLSVGQRTYEQY
TRBV10-2	.	TRBJ2-3	ASKGGLAGGPNPTDTQY
TRBV7-9	.	TRBJ1-1	ASSLGQGETEAF
TRBV6-5	.	TRBJ1-2	AGGTTYGYT
TRBV7-9	.	TRBJ2-7	ASRSGTGLYEQY